This paragraph covers one T cell receptor beta chain sequence. Its specificity is not known. Production of TCR beta libraries used UMI-labeled 5' RACE as the method. After re-calling the 5' RACE reads, TCRdb lists one entry per CDR3 protein, DNA absent. The sample has some 10,000 distinct CDR3 sequences. This sample was included in a study of human CD8 memory T cell subsets. The study, taken as a whole, reports: Stem-like memory T cell repertoires barely overlapped those of precursor exhausted T cells.

TPEX denoted exhausted-like, CCR7+ PD-1+ TIGIT+ early memory CD8+ T cells. The germline gives CDR1 SNHLY, CDR2 FYNNEI. This CDR3 is 15 amino acids long. This chain connects TRBV2 to TRBJ1-2; TCRdb outputs TRBD1, but without DNA this stays unchecked. The sequence derives from a human donor in good health. The sequencing input was CD8+ T cells from PBMCs. CDR3 amino acids: CASSEVGQDPYGYTF.